This T cell receptor beta chain was captured by sequencing in a study of blood T cells in healthy people across ages. In its sample, this clonotype was seen a few times. Its antigen is unidentified. Using a J-beta primer mix together with a sample-barcoded 5' primer, a second PCR was run for about 7 to 12 cycles. TCRdb reprocessed the 5' RACE reads with MiXCR, giving one entry per CDR3 protein. The repertoire consists of roughly 800,000 distinct CDR3 sequences, with roughly 64% occurring once and the leading ten covering around 20%. The CDR3 covers 13 residues. Deletions cut 6 bases from V and 7 bases from J, with 16 bases between. Germline V gene data show CDR1 as DFQATT and CDR2 as SNEGSKA (reference sequence). Study-level results: TCR beta diversity was tightly associated with the proportion of naive T cells.

The specimen sequenced was blood. The gene calls are TRBV20-1 and TRBJ1-5, with no clear D. The TCR comes from a man aged 30 to 39 in good health. The CDR3 DNA is TGCAGTGCAGAAAAACTTGGGTTCCAGCCCCAGCATTTT. Amino acid sequence: CSAEKLGFQPQHF.